The 15 T cell receptor beta chains below were found in one sample sequenced in a study of T cells in Graves' hyperthyroidism and ophthalmopathy. Regions amplified from RNA transcripts were the TCR beta CDR3 regions. First-round RT-PCR targeting the TCR CDR3 was performed with the HTBI primer set. Each CDR3 protein gets one entry after TCRdb re-called the multiplex PCR reads with MiXCR. The sample lists approximately 600,000 distinct CDR3 sequences, around 14% occurring once. The sample taken for sequencing was blood. The receptors shown here come from a woman between 18 and 29 years old with Graves' ophthalmopathy.

The V call is TRBV19, the J call TRBJ2-2; D is undetermined. V dropped 3 bases and J dropped 6 bases, with 8 bases sitting between them. The germline V gene has CDR1 LNHDA and CDR2 SQIVND (reference sequence). CDR3 length: 13 residues. The CDR3 sequence is CASSIPQSGELFF. CDR3 in DNA: TGTGCCAGTAGTATTCCGCAGTCCGGGGAGCTGTTTTTT.

At least ten counts were recorded for this clonotype. J is TRBJ1-5 and V is TRBV6-6; D not resolved. This CDR3 spans 15 amino acids. The V gene lost 0 bases and the J gene lost 6 bases, with 12 bases spanning the gap. The germline V gene has CDR1 MNHNY and CDR2 SVGAGI (reference sequence). Here the CDR3 reads CASSYSDTRGQPQHF. The CDR3 region has the DNA TGTGCCAGCAGTTACTCCGACACCCGGGGTCAGCCCCAGCATTTT.

This clonotype was counted at least ten times. This rearrangement joins TRBV28 to TRBJ2-7; 10 bases line up with TRBD1. The ends lost 2 bases at V and 5 bases at J; junction bases unmatched: 9. CDR3 length equals 16 residues. Germline CDR1 reads MDHEN; CDR2 reads SYDVKM. The DNA of the CDR3 is TGTGCCAGCAGTTTAACCGACCGACAGGGGGCCCACGAGCAGTACTTC. Its protein product is CASSLTDRQGAHEQYF.

The chain combines TRBV14 with TRBJ2-7; 9 bases map to TRBD1. The CDR3 runs 17 residues. Germline V gene sequence: CDR1 SGHDN, CDR2 FVKESK. V trimming: 0 bases; J trimming: 5 bases; junction bases outside the gene matches: 11. The CDR3 here is CASSQEPDIWTGDEQYF. Written as DNA, the CDR3 is TGTGCCAGCAGCCAAGAACCCGATATTTGGACAGGGGACGAGCAGTACTTC.

This clonotype came up many times. The chain has TRBV6-2 or TRBV6-3 and TRBJ2-3; 7 bases are shared with TRBD2. Germline CDR1 and CDR2: MNHEY and SVGEGT. CDR3 length: 16 residues. The V gene end was trimmed by 5 bases and the J gene end by 9 bases; junction bases not matched to a gene: 17. CDR3 coding DNA: TGTGCCAGCAGTCACCTTGCTGGGGCGGGAGTGACGACGCAGTATTTT. This encodes CASSHLAGAGVTTQYF.

The table lists this clonotype with many counts. The chain uses TRBV12-3 or TRBV12-4 and TRBJ2-7, with TRBD2 identical over 9 bases. This CDR3 is built from 16 residues. Trimming at V came to 2 bases and at J to 2 bases, leaving 7 bases not matched to a gene. In nucleotides, the CDR3 is TGTGCCAGCAGTTTACCTCGACTAGCGGATCCCTACGAGCAGTACTTC. Protein sequence: CASSLPRLADPYEQYF.

This chain connects TRBV14 to TRBJ2-7; possibly TRBD1 for D (5 bases). The CDR3 contains 15 residues. Trimming pared 7 bases from V and 3 bases from J, leaving 19 bases between. The germline V gene encodes CDR1 SGHDN and CDR2 FVKESK. The CDR3 DNA reads as TGTGCCAGCAAAAAAGCCCAAGGGGTAATCTACGAGCAGTACTTC. It encodes CASKKAQGVIYEQYF.

This clonotype was seen at least ten times. Here the CDR3 reads CASSLKGLGVVRGYTF. In DNA form, the CDR3 reads TGTGCCAGCAGCTTAAAGGGTCTAGGGGTCGTCCGTGGCTACACCTTC. The J gene is TRBJ1-2, the V gene TRBV7-3, with a tentative D call TRBD1 (5 bases). Germline V gene sequence: CDR1 SGHTA, CDR2 FQGTGA. The CDR3 sequence is 16 residues long. V lost 1 base and J lost 7, with 19 bases in between.

In nucleotides, the CDR3 is TGTGCCAGCAGTTCACCGGGACAGGGGCGGGACTATGGCTACACCTTC. Translating it yields CASSSPGQGRDYGYTF. The rearrangement joins TRBV6-1 to TRBJ1-2; 10 positions match TRBD1. With V trimmed by 5 bases and J by 3 bases, 9 bases remained unmatched. The germline V gene encodes CDR1 MNHNS and CDR2 SASEGT. The CDR3 is 16 amino acids.

This chain uses TRBV15 with TRBJ1-5; D uncertain. The germline V gene has CDR1 LNHNV and CDR2 YYDKDF (reference sequence). This CDR3 is built from 15 residues. V was pared by 0 bases and J by 7 bases, with 13 bases between. The CDR3 sequence: CATSRDQAPQQPQHF. The CDR3 DNA reads TGTGCCACCAGCAGAGATCAGGCCCCCCAGCAGCCCCAGCATTTT.

There are many counts of this clonotype. The chain carries TRBV28 and TRBJ2-7; unclear D gene. Germline V gives CDR1 MDHEN, CDR2 SYDVKM. The length of the CDR3 is 14 residues. The V and J ends lost 5 bases and 0 bases respectively, with 11 bases between them. CDR3 coding DNA: TGTGCCAGCAGTATATCCCCCCCCTCCTACGAGCAGTACTTC. Translating it yields CASSISPPSYEQYF.

The chain has TRBV18 and TRBJ2-1, with TRBD1 as a possible D gene (5 bases). Trimming took off 6 bases at V and 1 base at J, with 10 bases between the two ends. The V gene's germline CDR1 is KGHSH and CDR2 LQKENI. The CDR3 sequence is 14 residues long. The CDR3 DNA reads TGTGCCAGCTCGTCAAGGGGATCCTACAATGAGCAGTTCTTC. It codes for CASSSRGSYNEQFF.

Ten or more counts support this clonotype. The rearrangement joins TRBV7-3 to TRBJ2-3; TRBD1 aligns across 7 bases. Germline trimming cut 1 base from V and 6 bases from J; bases unmatched to any gene: 4. The germline V gene has CDR1 SGHTA and CDR2 FQGTGA. The CDR3 is made up of 14 amino acids. The CDR3 DNA reads TGTGCCAGCAGCTTAAACAGGGGCAGGGATACGCAGTATTTT. This codes for CASSLNRGRDTQYF.

This clonotype was counted many times. This rearrangement joins TRBV4-1 to TRBJ2-3; tentatively, D is TRBD1 (5 bases). Germline CDR1 MGHRA, CDR2 YSYEKL. The CDR3 consists of 14 residues. Trimming removed 6 bases from V and 3 bases from J, with 13 bases in between. The CDR3 DNA reads as TGCGCCAGCAGGGGCCAGAAGGGGACAGATACGCAGTATTTT. Protein product: CASRGQKGTDTQYF.

The rearrangement uses TRBV28 and TRBJ1-4; 10 bases fit TRBD1. The junction had 11 bases not matched to a gene; V was cut back by 8 bases and J by 5 bases. This CDR3 region has 16 residues. From germline, CDR1 is MDHEN and CDR2 SYDVKM. The CDR3 DNA reads as TGTGCCAGCTCCCCGCCGAGACAGGGGGCGAATGAAAAACTGTTTTTT. Its translation is CASSPPRQGANEKLFF.